Listed below are T cell receptor beta chains from one sample, sequenced in a study of blood T cell repertoires in COVID-19. Only in-frame clones appear in the TCRdb table, and some are missing; sequencing was by immunoSEQ multiplex PCR. Of fewer than 100,000 clones in the sample, about 80% were seen once. Sequenced material: peripheral blood. All receptors come from a man aged 50 to 59 with acute or convalescent COVID-19. Each CDR3 is given with its conserved first and last residue. A D gene is named only where the DNA matches it firmly. The size of a clone is reported for some rows only, either as once, few or many, or as a class for expanded clones.

v_gene	abundance	d_gene	j_gene	CDR3nt	CDR3aa
TRBV10-2	-	-	TRBJ2-4	TGCGCCAGCAGTGACCCAGGCAGCCTAGCCAAAAACATTCAGTACTTC	CASSDPGSLAKNIQYF
TRBV4-1	-	-	TRBJ1-1	TGCGCCAGCAGCCATGACAGGCTGAACACTGAAGCTTTCTTT	CASSHDRLNTEAFF
TRBV19	-	TRBD1	TRBJ1-5	TGTGCCAGTAGTATAGTGGGACAGGGAAGATTTCAGCCCCAGCATTTT	CASSIVGQGRFQPQHF
TRBV9	-	TRBD1	TRBJ1-1	TGTGCCAGCAGCGTCGGGACAGGGGTTGCGAACACTGAAGCTTTCTTT	CASSVGTGVANTEAFF
TRBV6-6	-	-	TRBJ1-3	TGTGCCAGCCAACCCGGGACAACTGGAAACACCATATATTTT	CASQPGTTGNTIYF
TRBV5-1	-	TRBD2	TRBJ2-1	TGCGCCAGCTCACCCGTAGCGGGAGACGTCAATGAGCAGTTCTTC	CASSPVAGDVNEQFF
TRBV27	-	TRBD2	TRBJ2-1	TGTGCCAGCAGTTTCCCCACCCTAGCGGGGACCTACAATGAGCAGTTCTTC	CASSFPTLAGTYNEQFF
TRBV3-1/TRBV3-2	-	TRBD1	TRBJ2-1	TGTGCCAGCAGCCAAGTTTTCTCCCCGGGACAGGTGGGCTCCTACAATGAGCAGTTCTTC	CASSQVFSPGQVGSYNEQFF
TRBV5-6	-	-	TRBJ1-4	TGTGCCAGCAGCTTGGGGACAGACGAAAAACTGTTTTTT	CASSLGTDEKLFF
TRBV6-2/TRBV6-3	-	TRBD1	TRBJ1-6	TGTGCCAGCAGTTCCTCAGGGGGTAATTCACCCCTCCACTTT	CASSSSGGNSPLHF
TRBV19	-	-	TRBJ1-5	TGTGCCAGTAGCATGTATAACAGGGAGGGTCAGCCCCAGCATTTT	CASSMYNREGQPQHF
TRBV28	-	-	TRBJ2-3	TGTGCCAGCAGTGTCTACATAACGGGTACTAGCACAGATACGCAGTATTTT	CASSVYITGTSTDTQYF
TRBV18	-	TRBD1	TRBJ2-6	TGTGCCAGCTCGCAACTTAACCTTGGACAGGGGGCGAGCGGGGCCAACGTCCTGACTTTC	CASSQLNLGQGASGANVLTF
TRBV5-4	-	TRBD2	TRBJ2-5	TGTGCCAGCACAGCGAGGGGACTAGCGGACTTCCGGGAAGAGACCCAGTACTTC	CASTARGLADFREETQYF
TRBV18	-	TRBD1	TRBJ1-1	TGTGCCAGCTCAAGAACGACAGGGGGCTTGGAAGCTTTCTTT	CASSRTTGGLEAFF
TRBV6-5	few	-	TRBJ1-1	TGTGCCAGCAGATCCCCGGTAGTCACTGAAGCTTTCTTT	CASRSPVVTEAFF
TRBV5-5	-	TRBD1	TRBJ1-5	TGTGCCAGCACACCATCGGGACAGGGCCATCAGCCCCAGCATTTT	CASTPSGQGHQPQHF
TRBV18	-	-	TRBJ1-4	TGTGCCAGCTCAAATTGGGCAGAACCCGAAAAACTGTTTTTT	CASSNWAEPEKLFF
TRBV10-3	-	TRBD2	TRBJ2-7	TGTGCCATCATGGCTAGCGGGAGCTACGAGCAGTACTTC	CAIMASGSYEQYF
TRBV4-3	-	TRBD1	TRBJ1-2	TGCGCCAGCAGCCAGTTGGGGGGACAGGGGGCAGGTGGCTACACCTTC	CASSQLGGQGAGGYTF
TRBV7-9	-	-	TRBJ1-1	TGTGCCAGCACCCCCTCGGGAAAGGGCCGGGGGAACACTGAAGCTTTCTTT	CASTPSGKGRGNTEAFF
TRBV15	once	TRBD2	TRBJ2-1	TGTGCCACCAGCAGGACTAGCGGGAGTCGGGATGAGCAGTTCTTC	CATSRTSGSRDEQFF
TRBV5-5	-	TRBD1	TRBJ2-1	TGTGCCAGCAGCTTGAGGGACAGGGGATATGAGCAGTTCTTC	CASSLRDRGYEQFF
TRBV7-9	-	-	TRBJ2-5	TGTGCCAGCAGCGACAGCGAGACCCAGTACTTC	CASSDSETQYF
TRBV27	-	-	TRBJ2-1	TGTGCCAGCAGAACCAGGGACTACAATGAGCAGTTCTTC	CASRTRDYNEQFF
TRBV7-3	-	TRBD1	TRBJ1-1	TGTGCCAGCAGCTCAGACAGGGTTACTGAAGCTTTCTTT	CASSSDRVTEAFF
TRBV4-1	once	-	TRBJ2-7	TGCGCCAGCAGCCAAGAAGGAGGGTTGCAGTACTTC	CASSQEGGLQYF
TRBV7-9	-	TRBD2	TRBJ2-5	TGTGCCAGCAGCTTATTGGGGGGGGAGACCCAGTACTTC	CASSLLGGETQYF
TRBV5-8	-	-	TRBJ2-7	TGTGCCAGCAAAACGCGGCAGCCCCACGAGCAGTACTTC	CASKTRQPHEQYF
TRBV4-3	-	TRBD2	TRBJ2-7	TGCGCCAGCAGCCAAGGATTAGCGGGTGGCTACGAGCAGTACTTC	CASSQGLAGGYEQYF
TRBV7-6	-	TRBD1	TRBJ2-5	TGTGCCAGCATCCCTCCCGGGACAGGGGAGGGCGAGACCCAGTACTTC	CASIPPGTGEGETQYF
TRBV4-1	-	-	TRBJ1-4	TGCGCCAGCAGCCTAGTCCCAGGGTCAACTAATGAAAAACTGTTTTTT	CASSLVPGSTNEKLFF
TRBV28	-	-	TRBJ2-2	TGTGCCAGCAGTTTATTAGGACAGGTCGAGGGAGGCGGGGAGCTGTTTTTT	CASSLLGQVEGGGELFF
TRBV4-2	few	TRBD1	TRBJ2-1	TGTGCCAGCAGCCAAGATCAGGGGGCAGGTCAGTTCTTC	CASSQDQGAGQFF
TRBV19	few	-	TRBJ1-1	TGTGCCAGTAGTATAATTGGCCCAATAATGAACACTGAAGCTTTCTTT	CASSIIGPIMNTEAFF
TRBV6-5	-	-	TRBJ1-1	TGTGCCAGCAGAGCGAGTCTGAACACTGAAGCTTTCTTT	CASRASLNTEAFF
TRBV5-8	-	TRBD1	TRBJ1-1	TGTGCCAGCAGCCCCCTGCGACAGGGGACTAACACTGAAGCTTTCTTT	CASSPLRQGTNTEAFF
TRBV25-1	-	TRBD1	TRBJ2-1	TGTGCCAGCAGTGTCTTCCGGGACAGCAATGAGCAGTTCTTC	CASSVFRDSNEQFF
TRBV11-2	-	-	TRBJ2-5	TGTGCCAGCAGCCGTTTAAGGGGGGGCCTCCAAGAGACCCAGTACTTC	CASSRLRGGLQETQYF
TRBV7-3	-	-	TRBJ2-2	TGTGCCAGCAGCCAAAGGTCAGCGGCGAACACCGGGGAGCTGTTTTTT	CASSQRSAANTGELFF
TRBV5-1	-	-	TRBJ1-1	TGCGCCAGCGGGGCCCGTGCCGATGGCACTGAAGCTTTCTTT	CASGARADGTEAFF
TRBV3-1/TRBV3-2	-	TRBD2	TRBJ2-1	TGTGCCAGCAGCCAAGATCGGCTAGCGGGGCCCTACAATGAGCAGTTCTTC	CASSQDRLAGPYNEQFF
TRBV5-5	-	TRBD1	TRBJ1-5	TGTGCCAGCAGCCGGGACAGGGTTGATCAGCCCCAGCATTTT	CASSRDRVDQPQHF
TRBV4-2	-	-	TRBJ1-4	TGTGCCAGCAGGCCCTCCGGGGGGGCTGACAGTGAAAAACTGTTTTTT	CASRPSGGADSEKLFF
TRBV6-2/TRBV6-3	-	TRBD1	TRBJ1-4	TGTGCCAGCAGTTACTGGGGACAGGATGAAAAACTGTTTTTT	CASSYWGQDEKLFF